This T cell receptor beta chain emerged from a study of regulatory T cells in long-lasting Graves disease. Indicated time point: persistent/refractory GD, antithyroid drugs over 5 years with positive TRAb. Scientists built the TCR library using RNA that was extracted from PBMCs. Building the TCR beta libraries relied on iRepertoire HTBI primers, and CDR3 regions underwent Arm-PCR. In TCRdb, the multiplex PCR reads were re-called with MiXCR into one record per CDR3 protein. Seen here are a few hundred thousand distinct CDR3 sequences, around 24% observed once, and the top ten hold about 27%. The germline V gene encodes CDR1 SGHRS and CDR2 YFSETQ. This CDR3 comprises 14 residues. Trimming removed 0 bases from V and 5 bases from J, with 12 bases in between. This clonotype has ten or more counts. Its antigen is as yet unknown. Overall study findings and caveats: Less diverse TCR repertoires were seen in persistent Graves' patients than in newly diagnosed ones. With persistent disease, TRBV28, TRBJ1-2 and TRBJ2-5 were the favored segments.

V usage is TRBV5-1 and J usage is TRBJ2-7; D may be TRBD2 (5 bases). This TCR was sampled from a female donor with Graves disease. The sample in question was peripheral blood mononuclear cells (PBMCs), obtained when the disease was refractory, from a patient treated with antithyroid drugs. In DNA, the CDR3 is TGCGCCAGCAGCTTGGGTGGACCGGGAAACGAGCAGTACTTC. Protein sequence: CASSLGGPGNEQYF.